This T cell receptor beta chain appears in the sequencing data of a study of cytomegalovirus exposure and HLA in healthy donors (TCRdb year 2017). With respect to the entire study: In an earlier analysis of roughly 500 of the donors, 250 to 350 Gb of sequence data and 117 million unique TCR beta sequences from roughly 200 million T cells were reported. Roughly 300 gigabases of sequencing data and around 87 million unique TCR sequences were included in an early release covering over 600 HLA-typed donors. Of the roughly 430 genotyped donors, around 81% fell in the genetic ancestry cluster associated with self-reported Caucasian donors. The study aimed to test whether signatures of past pathogen exposure could be identified by cataloging public T cell receptors. Using immunosequencing, the study profiled T cell repertoires from 500 to 800 subjects and related those repertoires to cytomegalovirus serostatus. Along with the approximately 650-subject first cohort, a separate validation cohort of some 130 different subjects was used. To predict cytomegalovirus infection status, the study brought together high-throughput TCR immunosequencing, statistical association of individual TCRs with disease status, and machine learning. In a later analysis, previously published TCR beta repertoires from 550 to 700 donors were re-analyzed and high-resolution HLA genotyping was added so that TCR occurrence patterns could be studied. The later analysis used no new phenotypic data to find candidate immune exposures, relying instead on TCR beta sequences and their occurrence across donors. An earlier analysis of 587 of the donors used high-throughput TCR beta sequencing to judge whether each TCR beta V gene segment behaved as functional or pseudogenic. Donor age, sex, ethnicity and CMV serostatus were compiled alongside the repertoire data. Genome-wide SNP genotypes for about 55% of the roughly 670 donors were used in a later genetic analysis, which treated that subset as a discovery cohort. All discovery cohort repertoires had been generated on a single sequencing platform. HLA typing included class I and class II loci at four-digit resolution. Typing coverage varied by locus: about 620-630 donors for A, B, C, DRB1 and DQB1; more than 500 for DQA1; more than 600 for DPA1; 450 to 480 for DPB1. Roughly five DR-DQ haplotypes were handled as single units for association and clustering, since linkage in the cohort was strong. On average, about 200,000 unique TCR beta nucleotide sequences were sequenced per donor among 398 genotyped donors of the cohort, with roughly a sixth of those sequences being non-productive. Overall study outcomes, separate from this receptor: In an earlier analysis of approximately 590 of the donors, most TCR beta V segments were observed in productive rearrangements about 90% or about 30% of the time, broadly matching IMGT annotations. In vitro tests confirmed that three of the cytomegalovirus-associated TCR beta chains recognize cytomegalovirus antigens. The 87-base-pair reads could not distinguish some IMGT-functional V segments, including TRBV6-2 and TRBV6-3, so those segments were excluded. Immune exposure information for the cohort was limited to CMV serostatus. A further reported finding was that TCR beta sequences accurately predicted the HLA-A and HLA-B alleles for most subjects in the first cohort. According to a later analysis, most CMV-associated TCR beta chains appeared to be HLA-restricted, and the HLA associations seemed to be driven largely by CMV exposure. In a later analysis, several top co-occurrence clusters were reported to appear linked to parvovirus B19, influenza, CMV and Epstein-Barr virus. In the study, roughly 160 TCR beta chains were listed as associated with cytomegalovirus. It was suggested by the authors that the approach could potentially be generalized to other disease states and immunological phenotypes. The classifier was reported to diagnose cytomegalovirus status with high specificity and sensitivity in both the original cohort and the validation cohort. A later genetic analysis reported fewer N-insertions in productive TCRs among donors in an Asian-associated ancestry cluster than the roughly 700-donor mean. According to a later analysis, TCR association rates differed among HLA loci, with DRB1 alleles showing the most associated TCRs and HLA-C alleles showing the fewest. In this cohort, only TCR beta chains were sequenced, and detectable features were limited by the absence of alpha or paired-chain data. A cluster of highly shared sequence variants was judged likely to represent a technical artifact of the sequencing pipeline. Strong co-occurrence of HLA alleles, especially DR and DQ, made assigning TCR associations to individual alleles difficult. The presence/absence analyses assumed that sequencing depth was roughly uniform across donors, and that assumption may not be true. Correlated functional status among segregating V segments might be attributable to linkage disequilibrium, but an unknown experimental factor could not be ruled out. The earlier analysis of approximately 590 of the donors excluded roughly 16 rarely observed V segments, including chromosome 9 orphons, because counts were too low. A later genetic analysis associated a missense DCLRE1C variant with V-gene and J-gene trimming of TCR beta chains, and an independent cohort replicated the association. Most TCR sequences were observed very rarely across donors, whereas some public TCRs were present in many individuals. Because HLA typing was missing for some donors at each locus, association tests included only the typed subset. In a later analysis, HLA-associated TCR beta chains were found to be more clonally expanded and to have lower generation probabilities than equally common non-associated chains. A later analysis associated 15,000 to 20,000 TCR beta sequences with specific HLA alleles at a false discovery rate of 0.05.

Concerning this clone: What this receptor recognizes is not known. Base-call qualities are not available, and no considerably larger clone is one nucleotide away.

CDR1 SGHVS and CDR2 FQNEAQ were looked up in the germline V gene. V has 5 bases trimmed and J has 4 bases trimmed; junction bases matching no gene number 4. CDR3 length: 15 amino acids, cysteine to phenylalanine. Only the CDR3 DNA is retained, 45 bases long and in frame from the first base. The cohort was made up of roughly 670 healthy bone marrow donors. All cohort members were sampled while nominally healthy, although unrecorded immune exposures were likely present. The donor was CMV seronegative and belonged to the group of roughly 330 seronegative cohort members. Each donor provided a peripheral blood sample, and peripheral blood mononuclear cells were used for TCR beta sequencing. The Qiagen DNeasy Blood Extraction Kit was used to extract genomic DNA from the blood cell samples. Library method: the immunoSEQ multiplex PCR assay. For the multiplex PCR, a mixture combining 60 forward primers for TCR Vbeta segments and 13 reverse primers for TCR Jbeta segments was used. The CDR3 region of rearranged TCR beta genes was amplified from genomic DNA with a multiplex PCR assay. The amplified TCR beta libraries were sequenced on the Illumina HiSeq System as 87-base-pair reads. Regarding the original processing steps: Across the roughly 600 repertoires, a later analysis counted tens of millions of unique TCR beta chains, 9 million to 14 million of which were shared by at least two donors. To remove PCR and sequencing errors, raw reads were error-corrected and collapsed into unique sequences using a nearest-neighbor algorithm that merged closely related sequences. CDR3 sequences were aligned to IMGT reference sequences to assign V, D and J gene segments. Each retained sequence needed at least a six-nucleotide match to both a V gene segment and a J gene segment. Rearrangements were called productive when the CDR3 lacked stop codons and stayed in frame with V and J; all others were non-productive. CDR3 was defined by IMGT convention, running from the second conserved V-encoded cysteine to the conserved J-encoded phenylalanine. Sequences without an unambiguous match to a single V gene segment were excluded from the earlier analysis of a few hundred of the donors. An earlier analysis of 550 to 650 of the donors classified V segments as functional when productive rearrangements were above 56.7% and as segregating when the standard deviation between donors was above 5%. A statistical classification framework was built to diagnose cytomegalovirus status from the catalog of TCR beta chain sequences. In a later analysis, V and J genes were assigned by comparing TCR nucleotide sequences against IMGT/GENE-DB human TR gene sequences. Using the TCRdist pipeline, a later analysis assigned CDR3 sequences along with most-parsimonious VDJ recombination scenarios. A later analysis defined each TCR beta chain by its CDR3 amino acid sequence plus V-gene family, and excluded reads lacking a unique V-gene family. In a later analysis, nearly 600 highly shared, low-generation-probability nucleotide sequences were removed to address suspected cross-contamination and a sequencing artifact. For each public chain, a later analysis derived a clonal expansion index from normalized ranks of inferred template counts within each repertoire. In a later analysis, generation probabilities were computed using a VDJ recombination model fitted to out-of-frame rearrangements, and the results were checked against IGoR. In a later analysis, hypergeometric tests were used to score TCR-TCR, TCR-HLA and TCR-CMV co-occurrence, with a repertoire-size bias correction applied to TCR pairs. In a later analysis, false discovery rates were estimated by permuting HLA or CMV assignments 20 times. In a later analysis, co-occurring TCRs were grouped using DBSCAN, with TCRdist sequence similarity added in when clustering inside HLA-allele-positive subsets. For co-occurrence clustering, repertoires with fewer than 30,000 or more than 120,000 public chains were excluded, along with 4 to 6 repertoires with anomalous nucleotide sharing. TCRdb obtained this table from immuneACCESS and retained in-frame rearrangements with V and J assigned. These tables miss some clones; where compared with another copy, unresolved V genes account for less than half of the shortfall, and the remainder is unexplained. V, J and clone size were drawn from that table, and D and trimming were deduced from the DNA. In this sample the table shows 55,000 to 70,000 clones, 80% of which occur a single time. The top ten clonotypes cover approximately 3.5% of the sample.

Specimen: PBMCs. The clonotype was recovered from a woman aged 40 to 50 in good health and CMV-seronegative. Recombination connected TRBV7-8 to TRBJ2-1; 11 central nucleotides agree with TRBD2. The CDR3 protein is CASSGRTSGYNEQFF. Here is the DNA: TGTGCCAGCAGCGGCCGGACTAGCGGGTACAATGAGCAGTTCTTC.